Listed below are T cell receptor beta chains from one sample, sequenced in a study of blood T cell repertoires in COVID-19. Generated by immunoSEQ multiplex PCR, the TCRdb table keeps only in-frame clones and is missing some. The data show 250,000 or so clones, with 70% to 90% seen just once and over 1.5% held by the top ten. The sequenced sample was peripheral blood. Receptors were obtained from a man aged 25-45 years with active or convalescent COVID-19. Each CDR3 is given with its conserved first and last residue. D genes are given only for firm matches. The size field is filled for only some rows; it gives once, few, many or a size class.

>.|TRBJ1-3|.|TRBV18
CASSPPLGEVNTIYF
TGTGCCAGCTCACCACCGCTCGGGGAGGTGAACACCATATATTTT
>.|TRBJ2-5|.|TRBV19
CASSIGRETQYF
TGTGCCAGTAGTATAGGGAGAGAGACCCAGTACTTC
>.|TRBJ2-7|.|TRBV10-3
CAGQQDGRTYEQYF
TGTGCCGGGCAACAGGACGGGCGAACCTACGAGCAGTACTTC
>TRBD1|TRBJ1-2|once|TRBV13
CASSLSGQTYGYTF
TGTGCCAGCAGCTTGTCGGGACAGACCTATGGCTACACCTTC
>TRBD2|TRBJ2-5|.|TRBV6-2/TRBV6-3
CASSYRPSGGQETQYF
TGTGCCAGCAGTTACCGGCCTAGCGGGGGCCAAGAGACCCAGTACTTC
>.|TRBJ1-2|.|TRBV24-1
CATSDGQGYTF
TGTGCCACCAGTGACGGTCAAGGCTACACCTTC
>TRBD1|TRBJ2-1|.|TRBV25-1
CASSEAGGPYNEQFF
TGTGCCAGCAGTGAAGCAGGGGGCCCCTACAATGAGCAGTTCTTC
>.|TRBJ1-1|.|TRBV15
CATSTQAAVNTEAFF
TGTGCCACCAGCACACAAGCGGCAGTGAACACTGAAGCTTTCTTT
>.|TRBJ1-5|.|TRBV9
CASSMTPSSNQPQHF
TGTGCCAGCAGCATGACACCTTCTAGCAATCAGCCCCAGCATTTT
>.|TRBJ1-5|.|TRBV5-5
CASSLQTGLVGNQPQHF
TGTGCCAGCAGCCTCCAAACAGGGTTGGTTGGCAATCAGCCCCAGCATTTT
>.|TRBJ1-2|many|TRBV25-1
CASSESGEIPFGYTF
TGTGCCAGCAGTGAATCCGGGGAAATTCCTTTTGGCTACACCTTC
>TRBD2|TRBJ2-1|once|TRBV19
CASSIDPAGGEQFF
TGTGCCAGTAGTATAGATCCAGCGGGGGGTGAGCAGTTCTTC
>TRBD1|TRBJ1-1|.|TRBV29-1
CSDPDREGTEAFF
TGCAGCGACCCGGACAGGGAGGGCACTGAAGCTTTCTTT
>.|TRBJ2-3|.|TRBV4-2
CASSQERDVRGDTQYF
TGTGCCAGCAGCCAAGAAAGAGACGTTCGGGGGGATACGCAGTATTTT
>.|TRBJ1-2|.|TRBV11-1
CASSLFQGFYGYTF
TGTGCCAGCAGCTTATTCCAGGGATTCTATGGCTACACCTTC
>.|TRBJ2-3|.|TRBV5-6
CASSSIPGTDTQYF
TGTGCCAGCAGCTCGATCCCGGGCACAGATACGCAGTATTTT
>TRBD2|TRBJ2-1|.|TRBV19
CASSIVAPVPGLAGTWNEQFF
TGTGCCAGTAGTATAGTGGCACCCGTCCCGGGACTAGCGGGGACATGGAATGAGCAGTTCTTC
>TRBD2|TRBJ2-1|.|TRBV10-2
CASSPTSGGSNEQFF
TGCGCCAGCAGTCCGACTAGCGGGGGGTCCAATGAGCAGTTCTTC
>TRBD1|TRBJ1-1|.|TRBV9
CASSGRDRGPGTEAFF
TGTGCCAGCAGCGGCCGGGACAGGGGGCCTGGCACTGAAGCTTTCTTT
>TRBD1|TRBJ2-2|.|TRBV4-3
CASSQEQGWGTGELFF
TGCGCCAGCAGCCAAGAACAGGGGTGGGGCACCGGGGAGCTGTTTTTT
>TRBD1|TRBJ2-2|.|TRBV13
CASSHETGAFGELFF
TGTGCCAGCAGTCACGAGACAGGGGCTTTCGGGGAGCTGTTTTTT
>TRBD1|TRBJ1-1|.|TRBV2
CASSEGQYRAFF
TGTGCCAGCAGTGAGGGACAGTATCGAGCTTTCTTT
>.|TRBJ2-1|.|TRBV2
CASSEARSSPRSGQFF
TGTGCCAGCAGTGAAGCTCGGTCTAGTCCAAGGTCGGGGCAGTTCTTC
>.|TRBJ1-3|.|TRBV19
CASSIQANSGNTIYF
TGTGCCAGTAGTATACAGGCGAACTCTGGAAACACCATATATTTT
>TRBD1|TRBJ1-4|.|TRBV7-2
CASSYRGPNEKLFF
TGTGCCAGCAGCTACAGGGGCCCTAATGAAAAACTGTTTTTT
>.|TRBJ1-6|.|TRBV6-5
CASSPVRNSPLHF
TGTGCCAGCAGCCCCGTCAGAAATTCACCCCTCCACTTT
>.|TRBJ1-4|once|TRBV7-2
CASSFAGGSGEKLFF
TGTGCCAGCAGCTTCGCGGGGGGATCTGGGGAAAAACTGTTTTTT
>.|TRBJ2-1|.|TRBV6-5
CASLRGNEQFF
TGTGCCAGCTTAAGGGGCAATGAGCAGTTCTTC
>TRBD2|TRBJ2-3|.|TRBV7-8
CASSPLAGGVGTQYF
TGTGCCAGCAGCCCCTTAGCGGGGGGGGTGGGTACGCAGTATTTT
>.|TRBJ1-6|.|TRBV10-1
CASSEDGNSPLHF
TGCGCCAGCAGTGAGGACGGGAATTCACCCCTCCACTTT
>TRBD1|TRBJ2-7|.|TRBV5-6
CASSSAPGQFYEQYF
TGTGCCAGCAGCTCAGCGCCGGGACAGTTCTACGAGCAGTACTTC
>.|TRBJ2-5|.|TRBV4-1
CASSPWATAVETQYF
TGCGCCAGCAGCCCCTGGGCCACTGCTGTGGAGACCCAGTACTTC
>TRBD2|TRBJ2-1|.|TRBV29-1
CSVPGLAGGGAYNEQFF
TGCAGCGTACCGGGACTAGCGGGGGGAGGGGCCTACAATGAGCAGTTCTTC
>TRBD1|TRBJ2-7|.|TRBV29-1
CSVEGGTVGFDEQYF
TGCAGCGTTGAAGGGGGGACAGTGGGTTTTGACGAGCAGTACTTC
>.|TRBJ2-3|.|TRBV11-2
CASSPRTSTDTQYF
TGTGCCAGCAGCCCAAGGACTAGCACAGATACGCAGTATTTT
>.|TRBJ1-6|once|TRBV5-1
CASSEKRTVNSPLHF
TGCGCCAGCAGCGAAAAAAGGACAGTTAATTCACCCCTCCACTTT
>.|TRBJ2-5|.|TRBV7-9
CASSPGSETQYF
TGTGCCAGCAGCCCAGGGTCGGAGACCCAGTACTTC
>TRBD2|TRBJ2-1|.|TRBV6-5
CASSYSPLGLSEQFF
TGTGCCAGCAGTTACTCCCCCCTGGGACTATCGGAGCAGTTCTTC